This TCR beta chain appears in the sequencing data of a study of blood T cell repertoires in COVID-19. This clone was picked up one time. The assay was immunoSEQ multiplex PCR, and TCRdb's table has in-frame clones only and misses some. The table records 350,000 or so clones, approximately 89% of them present only once. Followed longitudinally, the Seattle patients had been enrolled during active infection. The sequenced sample was peripheral blood. The receptor was isolated from a woman aged 25 to 39 with COVID-19, enrolled during active disease.

The CDR3 loop reads CASSPDTTSTDTQYF. CDR3 nucleotide sequence: TGCGCCAGCAGCCCGGACACGACTAGCACAGATACGCAGTATTTT. The V call is TRBV5-1, the J call TRBJ2-3; D is possibly TRBD1 (5 bases). Germline V gene data show CDR1 as SGHRS and CDR2 as YFSETQ. The CDR3 spans 15 residues. V lost 4 bases and J lost 0, with 12 bases in between.